This entry lists 24 T cell receptor beta chains sequenced from one sample in a study of blood T cell repertoires in COVID-19. Here immunoSEQ multiplex PCR was the method, and the copy in TCRdb shows in-frame clones only, minus some. The table has over 200,000 clones, about four fifths seen once. Material for sequencing was PBMCs or T cells enriched from blood (not recorded which). The receptors stem from a woman aged 40 to 49 who had recovered from COVID-19.

The V and J genes are TRBV5-1 and TRBJ2-7; TRBD2 matches 8 bases. The CDR3 spans 15 residues. Germline trimming cut 1 base from V and 2 bases from J; bases unmatched to any gene: 5. The germline gives CDR1 SGHRS, CDR2 YFSETQ. The DNA of the CDR3 is TGCGCCAGCAGCTTGTCAACTAGCGGAACCTACGAGCAGTACTTC. Residues: CASSLSTSGTYEQYF.

This clone is a singleton in its sample. The chain carries TRBV7-9 and TRBJ1-4; no clear D. V lost 3 bases and J 8 bases, leaving 13 bases between the germline ends. Germline V gives CDR1 SEHNR, CDR2 FQNEAQ (reference sequence). The CDR3 sequence is 14 residues long. The CDR3 is CASSFSFGGEKLFF. CDR3 nucleotide sequence: TGTGCCAGCAGCTTTTCCTTTGGCGGGGAAAAACTGTTTTTT.

V is TRBV5-6 and J is TRBJ2-1, with TRBD1 identical over 10 bases. V shed 0 bases and J 5 bases; nucleotides not matched to a gene: 8. The germline CDR1 and CDR2 sequences are SGHDT and YYEEEE. The CDR3 extends over 17 amino acids. CDR3 protein: CASSLEGQGLPNNEQFF. CDR3 nucleotide sequence: TGTGCCAGCAGCTTGGAGGGACAGGGGTTACCGAACAATGAGCAGTTCTTC.

The rearrangement joins TRBV5-5 to TRBJ1-5, with D possibly TRBD1 on 6 matching bases. V gave up 3 bases and J gave up 7 bases, with 14 bases separating them. The CDR3 has 14 residues. Looked up from germline, CDR1 is SGHKS and CDR2 is YYEKEE (reference sequence). The CDR3 sequence: CASSYHREQQPQHF. The DNA of the CDR3 is TGTGCCAGCAGCTATCACAGGGAACAACAGCCCCAGCATTTT.

The CDR3 nucleotides are TGTGCCAGCAGTCAGCGGGAGAGGGATACGCAGTATTTT. Translating gives CASSQRERDTQYF. V is TRBV12-3 or TRBV12-4 and J is TRBJ2-3, with TRBD2 matching over 8 bases. The CDR3 is 13 residues long. After removal of 5 bases from V and 6 bases from J, the junction contained 4 bases not matched to a gene.

The count of this clone is one. This chain uses TRBV2 with TRBJ2-2; possible D gene TRBD2, 5 bases. Looked up from germline, CDR1 is SNHLY and CDR2 is FYNNEI. The ends were cut back, 5 bases at V and 3 bases at J, with 7 bases in the middle. CDR3 length equals 13 residues. As DNA, the CDR3 is TGTGCCAGCAGTATGAGGGACACCGGGGAGCTGTTTTTT. Its translation is CASSMRDTGELFF.

This clone was seen a handful of times. The genes are TRBV19 and TRBJ1-1, with TRBD1 matching 7 bases. Unmatched junction bases numbered 12, after V lost 5 bases and J lost 6 bases. In germline, CDR1 is LNHDA, CDR2 SQIVND (reference sequence). CDR3 length: 15 residues. CDR3 protein: CASSSLGQFAAEAFF. As DNA, the CDR3 is TGTGCCAGTAGTTCTCTGGGACAGTTCGCCGCTGAAGCTTTCTTT.

This rearrangement joins TRBV7-2 to TRBJ2-7; D call uncertain. CDR1 SGHTA and CDR2 FQGNSA come from the germline V gene. Trimming cost V 1 base and J 7 bases, with 14 bases left between them. The CDR3 length is 14 residues. CDR3 DNA sequence: TGTGCCAGCAGCTTAGGGCGAGGTACTCTAGAGCAGTACTTC. It codes for CASSLGRGTLEQYF.

This clone has only a few counts. The chain joins TRBV19 to TRBJ2-3, with 7 bases fitting TRBD1. The ends lost 6 bases at V and 2 bases at J; junction bases unmatched: 14. The germline V gene encodes CDR1 LNHDA and CDR2 SQIVND (reference sequence). The CDR3 totals 17 residues. The CDR3 DNA is TGTGCCAGTAGAGGGGGCCCCCGGGAACACCCCACAGATACGCAGTATTTT. Translated: CASRGGPREHPTDTQYF. Looking up the rest from reference TRBV19 and TRBJ2-3 gives the full variable domain: DGGITQSPKYLFRKEGQNVTLSCEQNLNHDAMYWYRQDPGQGLRLIYYSQIVNDFQKGDIAEGYSVSREKKESFPLTVTSAQKNPTAFYLCASRGGPREHPTDTQYFGPGTRLTVL.

This clone was picked up a small number of times. The chain couples TRBV7-2 to TRBJ1-2; tentative D call: TRBD1 (6 bases). Trimming shortened V by 3 bases and J by 1 base, and 9 bases separated the two germline ends. CDR3 length: 14 residues. CDR1 and CDR2 from the germline V gene are SGHTA and FQGNSA. The CDR3 DNA is TGTGCCAGCAGCTTCCGGACAGTTAACTATGGCTACACCTTC. It specifies CASSFRTVNYGYTF.

This clone was seen just once. This chain joins TRBV9 and TRBJ1-1, with a possible D match to TRBD1 (5 bases). V lost 0 bases to trimming and J lost 4 bases, with 10 bases between them. The CDR3 is 14 residues long. CDR1 is SGDLS, CDR2 YYNGEE, per germline. CDR3 residues: CASSVDGRATEAFF. Written as DNA, the CDR3 is TGTGCCAGCAGCGTAGATGGCAGGGCCACTGAAGCTTTCTTT. The full variable domain, rest sourced from reference TRBV9 and TRBJ1-1, is DSGVTQTPKHLITATGQRVTLRCSPRSGDLSVYWYQQSLDQGLQFLIQYYNGEERAKGNILERFSAQQFPDLHSELNLSSLELGDSALYFCASSVDGRATEAFFGQGTRLTVV.

This clone was detected only a few times. The chain recombines TRBV7-9 with TRBJ2-5; TRBD2 matches at 10 bases. CDR3 length equals 14 residues. Germline CDR1 reads SEHNR; CDR2 reads FQNEAQ (reference sequence). V gave up 5 bases and J gave up 4 bases; unmatched junction bases: 4. The CDR3 nucleotides are TGTGCCAGCAGCCCGGGGACTAGCGTAGAGACCCAGTACTTC. Translation: CASSPGTSVETQYF.

V gene TRBV11-2 combines with J gene TRBJ1-2; 7 nucleotides align to TRBD1. Unmatched junction bases numbered 11, after V lost 11 bases and J lost 8 bases. The CDR3 sequence is 12 residues long. Germline-derived CDR1 and CDR2 are SGHAT and FQNNGV. The CDR3 nucleotides read TGTGCCGAGGGGAACAGGGGAGAAGGCTACACCTTC. This translates into CAEGNRGEGYTF.

The chain carries TRBV30 and TRBJ1-2; TRBD1 is a possible D gene (6 bases). Germline V gives CDR1 GTSNPN, CDR2 SVGIG (reference sequence). Trimming cost V 2 bases and J 6 bases, with 16 bases left between them. CDR3 length: 14 amino acids. CDR3 loop: CAWSTRGRGDGYTF. The CDR3 DNA is TGTGCCTGGAGTACCCGGGGCAGGGGTGATGGCTACACCTTC.

The gene calls are TRBV15 and TRBJ2-3; TRBD2 agrees at 7 bases. Per germline, CDR1 LNHNV and CDR2 YYDKDF (reference sequence). V lost 1 base and J lost 1; bases outside the gene matches: 2. The CDR3 sequence is 15 residues long. CDR3 nucleotides: TGTGCCACCAGCAGAGTCCTAGCGGGCACAGATACGCAGTATTTT. As protein: CATSRVLAGTDTQYF.

CDR3 amino acids: CASSVAPGSHYEQYF. DNA for the CDR3: TGTGCCAGCAGCGTAGCTCCGGGAAGCCACTACGAGCAGTACTTC. This chain uses TRBV9 with TRBJ2-7, with D perhaps TRBD2 (5 bases). The CDR3 is made up of 15 amino acids. CDR1 and CDR2 from the germline V gene are SGDLS and YYNGEE. V was clipped by 0 bases and J by 3 bases, with 13 bases between them. Variable domain in full (rest from reference TRBV9 and TRBJ2-7): DSGVTQTPKHLITATGQRVTLRCSPRSGDLSVYWYQQSLDQGLQFLIQYYNGEERAKGNILERFSAQQFPDLHSELNLSSLELGDSALYFCASSVAPGSHYEQYFGPGTRLTVT.

This clone was picked up one time. The genes are TRBV4-1 and TRBJ2-1; maybe TRBD2 (6 bases). With 2 bases removed from V and 4 bases from J, the gap between germline ends came to 18 bases. Looked up from germline, CDR1 is MGHRA and CDR2 is YSYEKL. The length of the CDR3 is 17 residues. The CDR3 loop reads CASSQRYMSSEYNEQFF. The CDR3 bases are TGCGCCAGCAGCCAAAGGTATATGTCTAGCGAGTACAATGAGCAGTTCTTC.

The sample holds one count of this clone. The chain carries TRBV27 and TRBJ2-7, with D possibly TRBD1 on 6 matching bases. This CDR3 region has 14 residues. V lost 2 bases, J lost 4 bases, and 12 bases lay in between. Per the germline V gene, CDR1 is MNHEY and CDR2 is SMNVEV (reference sequence). DNA of the CDR3: TGTGCCAGCAGTTTAGGGGCAGGGGCTTACGAGCAGTACTTC. Its translation is CASSLGAGAYEQYF.

Only one count was recorded for this clone. The chain joins TRBV29-1 to TRBJ2-1; 7 positions agree with TRBD1. The CDR3 totals 13 residues. Germline CDR1 is SQVTM and CDR2 is ANQGSEA. Unmatched junction bases numbered 5, after V lost 5 bases and J lost 4 bases. The CDR3 protein is CSVLGTVYNEQFF. CDR3 nucleotide sequence: TGCAGCGTTCTCGGGACAGTGTACAATGAGCAGTTCTTC.

The chain carries TRBV11-3 and TRBJ1-2; 9 bases agree with TRBD1. The V gene end was trimmed by 4 bases and the J gene end by 8 bases; junction bases not matched to a gene: 8. Germline loops: CDR1 SGHNT, CDR2 YENEEA. The CDR3 is 14 amino acids. CDR3 residues: CASSSGTGLRGYTF. The CDR3 nucleotides read TGTGCCAGCAGCTCTGGGACAGGGCTACGGGGCTACACCTTC.

This chain's CDR3 is CASSVEGEGAQPQHF. The CDR3, as DNA: TGTGCCAGCAGCGTAGAAGGGGAGGGAGCTCAGCCCCAGCATTTT. J is TRBJ1-5 and V is TRBV9, with D maybe TRBD1 (5 bases). Germline assignment: CDR1 SGDLS and CDR2 YYNGEE. V lost 0 bases and J 6 bases, leaving 13 bases between the germline ends. The CDR3 length is 15 residues.

V and J are TRBV27 and TRBJ2-7, with TRBD1 matching 8 bases. This CDR3 comprises 13 residues. V lost 4 bases and J lost 6; bases outside the gene matches: 5. CDR1 and CDR2 (germline): MNHEY, SMNVEV (reference sequence). The CDR3, as DNA: TGTGCCAGCAGTTCCGATACAGGGGGCGAGCAGTACTTC. Protein sequence: CASSSDTGGEQYF.

The V gene is TRBV7-3, the J gene TRBJ1-1, with D uncertain. Germline V gene sequence: CDR1 SGHTA, CDR2 FQGTGA. This CDR3 contains 13 residues. Trimming stripped 3 bases from V and 6 bases from J, with 11 bases between. The CDR3 loop is CASSFASGAEAFF. In DNA form, the CDR3 reads TGTGCCAGCAGCTTCGCATCCGGGGCTGAAGCTTTCTTT.

This chain links TRBV19 with TRBJ2-3; 8 positions match TRBD2. The germline gives CDR1 LNHDA, CDR2 SQIVND (reference sequence). This CDR3 contains 13 residues. Trimming removed 11 bases from V and 1 base from J; junction bases left unmatched: 5. This CDR3 reads CASGRAGTDTQYF. The CDR3 coding sequence is TGTGCCTCCGGGAGGGCCGGCACAGATACGCAGTATTTT.